This T cell receptor beta chain was sequenced in a study of cytomegalovirus exposure and HLA in healthy donors. Study as a whole: Membership in the Caucasian-associated ancestry cluster was found for around 81% of roughly 360 genotyped donors. Findings of the study overall: Sequencing depth roughly uniform across donors was assumed in presence/absence analyses. TCR association rates varied by HLA locus in a later analysis, with DRB1 highest and HLA-C lowest.

Donors had nominal health at sampling but likely had unrecorded immune exposures. The PCR used 60 Vbeta and 13 Jbeta primers. The protocol was immunoSEQ multiplex PCR, while the TCRdb copy is restricted to in-frame clones and leaves out a portion. Counted here are tens of thousands of clones, around three fifths occurring once; the ten biggest clones make up 20% to 25%. The CDR3 runs to 15 residues. The ends lost 3 bases at V and 4 bases at J; junction bases unmatched: 4. Germline V CDR1 and CDR2: SGHRS, YFSETQ. To note about this clone: The antigen is undetermined.

The rearrangement uses TRBV5-1 and TRBJ2-2; 9 bases match TRBD1. The receptor was derived from a woman aged 45-59 years in good health and CMV-seropositive. The source material was PBMCs. Here the CDR3 reads CASSWGTGSTGELFF. Here the CDR3 DNA reads TGCGCCAGCAGCTGGGGGACAGGGAGCACCGGGGAGCTGTTTTTT.